These 11 T cell receptor beta chains were sequenced from one sample in a study of Graves' ophthalmopathy and Graves' hyperthyroidism. Amplification targeted the TCR beta CDR3 regions, with RNA transcripts as the source material. The library came from an HTBI-primed first-round RT-PCR and a second-round multiplex PCR. MiXCR, run by TCRdb on the multiplex PCR reads, gives a single entry per CDR3 protein. The repertoire holds some 160,000 distinct CDR3 sequences, with approximately 40% as singletons. Specimen: peripheral blood. Source of these receptors: a man under 40 with Graves' ophthalmopathy.

The table lists this clonotype with many counts. This chain uses TRBV29-1 with TRBJ1-2; D is unresolved. Trimming cost V 0 bases and J 5 bases, with 4 bases left between them. The germline V gene encodes CDR1 SQVTM and CDR2 ANQGSEA. This CDR3 contains 11 residues. The CDR3 is CSVEEGYGYTF. As DNA, the CDR3 is TGCAGCGTTGAAGAAGGGTATGGCTACACCTTC.

The table lists this clonotype with many counts. This chain uses TRBV19 with TRBJ1-1, with D possibly matching TRBD1 (5 bases). Germline V gene data show CDR1 as LNHDA and CDR2 as SQIVND (reference sequence). CDR3 length equals 14 residues. Trimming shortened V by 5 bases and J by 1 base, and 11 bases separated the two germline ends. The DNA for the CDR3 is TGTGCCAGTAGTCCGGGCAGGGCGAACACTGAAGCTTTCTTT. Translating it yields CASSPGRANTEAFF.

This clonotype occurred many times. This rearrangement joins TRBV28 to TRBJ2-7; possible D gene TRBD2, 7 bases. CDR3 length: 15 residues. With 7 bases removed from V and 7 bases from J, the gap between germline ends came to 23 bases. Germline assignment: CDR1 MDHEN and CDR2 SYDVKM. This chain's CDR3 is CASTPMAGAAWEQYF. Written as DNA, the CDR3 is TGTGCCAGCACCCCAATGGCGGGGGCCGCTTGGGAGCAGTACTTC.

This rearrangement joins TRBV2 to TRBJ2-7; no definite D call. This CDR3 is built from 13 residues. Germline lookup yields CDR1 SNHLY and CDR2 FYNNEI. Trimming stripped 7 bases from V and 3 bases from J, with 13 bases between. As DNA, the CDR3 is TGTGCCAGCACCCCGGAGCCGGGCTACGAGCAGTACTTC. Amino acids: CASTPEPGYEQYF.

In this sample, this clonotype turned up many times. The chain combines TRBV5-1 with TRBJ2-7; 14 bases match TRBD2. The CDR3 extends over 18 amino acids. The germline V gene has CDR1 SGHRS and CDR2 YFSETQ. V lost 8 bases to trimming and J lost 4 bases; unmatched junction nucleotides: 17. The CDR3 DNA reads TGCGCCAGTCGCGCCGGGACTAGCGGGAGACCCTCTCGGTACGAGCAGTACTTC. It codes for CASRAGTSGRPSRYEQYF.

The rearrangement joins TRBV6-1 to TRBJ2-7, with D perhaps TRBD2 (5 bases). The CDR3 has 14 amino acids. The germline CDR1 and CDR2 sequences are MNHNS and SASEGT. Trimming shortened V by 3 bases and J by 2 bases, and 11 bases separated the two germline ends. CDR3 protein: CASSEGELPYEQYF. In DNA, the CDR3 is TGTGCCAGCAGTGAGGGAGAGCTTCCCTACGAGCAGTACTTC.

This chain links TRBV2 with TRBJ2-2, with TRBD1 matching over 10 bases. The J segment lost 7 bases and the V segment lost 5 bases, leaving 7 bases of the junction unmatched. Germline V gives CDR1 SNHLY, CDR2 FYNNEI. The CDR3 has 15 amino acids. CDR3 residues: CASSMTGGAGGELFF. CDR3 in DNA: TGTGCCAGCAGTATGACAGGGGGCGCAGGCGGGGAGCTGTTTTTT.

The V gene is TRBV5-1, the J gene TRBJ1-2; 12 bases agree with TRBD1. CDR3 length: 14 amino acids. The V and J ends lost 4 bases and 3 bases, in that order; junction bases with no gene match: 1. In germline, CDR1 is SGHRS, CDR2 YFSETQ. The CDR3 DNA reads TGCGCCAGCAGCGGGACAGGGGGCGACTATGGCTACACCTTC. Translating gives CASSGTGGDYGYTF.

The table lists this clonotype with many counts. For the CDR3, the DNA is TGTGCCAGCAGCTTGGACAGGGTAGGGAGGGACACTGAAGCTTTCTTT. It codes for CASSLDRVGRDTEAFF. V and J are TRBV11-1 and TRBJ1-1, with 8 bases lining up with TRBD1. V was pared by 3 bases and J by 3 bases, with 9 bases of the junction left unmatched. CDR1 SGHAT and CDR2 FQDESV come from the germline V gene (reference sequence). The CDR3 has 16 amino acids.

This clonotype appeared many times. This rearrangement joins TRBV12-3 or TRBV12-4 to TRBJ1-1; 7 bases match TRBD1. This CDR3 contains 13 residues. Trimming cost V 8 bases and J 1 base; bases outside gene matches: 4. The DNA of the CDR3 is TGTGCCAGCGAGGGACAGAAGAACACTGAAGCTTTCTTT. Protein product: CASEGQKNTEAFF.

This clonotype came up many times. The CDR3 loop reads CASSLRQGAIQETQYF. DNA of the CDR3: TGTGCCAGCAGTTTAAGGCAGGGGGCCATCCAAGAGACCCAGTACTTC. The chain uses TRBV28 and TRBJ2-5, with TRBD1 matching 8 bases. The V and J ends lost 2 bases and 1 base, in that order; junction bases with no gene match: 6. There are 16 residues in the CDR3. Germline V CDR1 and CDR2: MDHEN, SYDVKM.